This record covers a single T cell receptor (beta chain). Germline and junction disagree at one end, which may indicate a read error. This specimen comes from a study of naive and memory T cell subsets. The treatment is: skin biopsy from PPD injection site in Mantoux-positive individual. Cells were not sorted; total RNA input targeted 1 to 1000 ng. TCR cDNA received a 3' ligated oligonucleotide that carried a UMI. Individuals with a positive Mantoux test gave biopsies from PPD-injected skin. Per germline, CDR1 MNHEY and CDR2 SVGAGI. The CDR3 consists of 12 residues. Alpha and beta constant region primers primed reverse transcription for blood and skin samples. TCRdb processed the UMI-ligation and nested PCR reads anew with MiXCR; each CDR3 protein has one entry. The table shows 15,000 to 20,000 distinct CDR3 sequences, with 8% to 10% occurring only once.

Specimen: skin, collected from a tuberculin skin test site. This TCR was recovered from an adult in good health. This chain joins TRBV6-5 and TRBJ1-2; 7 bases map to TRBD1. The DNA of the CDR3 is TGTGCCAGCAGTTACCGCCGGGACAGCCAGACATTC. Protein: CASSYRRDSQTF.